This T cell receptor beta chain was identified in a study of pediatric ulcerative colitis. Study-wide points: This repertoire reflects total lymphocytes rather than subpopulations like regulatory T cells.

The length of the CDR3 is 16 residues. Germline-derived CDR1 and CDR2 are GTSNPN and SVGIG (reference sequence). Trimming took 3 bases from V and 8 from J, leaving 24 bases between them. The rectum was sampled with one to two pinch biopsies at colonoscopy. The diagnostic colonoscopy in ulcerative colitis patients preceded any immunosuppressive treatment. The table came from immunoSEQ multiplex PCR; TCRdb's copy has only in-frame clones and leaves some out. The top ten clones hold 0.74% of a sample with about 36,000 clones, 60% to 75% of them seen once. Points on this clone: Antigen unknown.

The source material was gut tissue. This rearrangement joins TRBV30 to TRBJ2-3, with D possibly TRBD2 on 5 matching bases. This clonotype was sampled from a boy aged 5-17 years with moderate ulcerative colitis. CDR3 region: CAWSPSGLASESTQYF. The DNA for the CDR3 is TGTGCCTGGAGCCCCTCCGGTCTAGCCTCGGAGAGTACGCAGTATTTT.